The subject of this entry is one TCR beta chain. Its specificity is unknown. Other nucleotide sequences in the sample specify the same CDR3. An even split of each subset's genomic DNA across several immunoSEQ plates was performed. Profiled with immunoSEQ multiplex PCR; TCRdb holds only in-frame clones, not every one. The repertoire has around 2,100,000 clones, less than 95% of them found once; the top ten carry approximately 1.2%. The source of the sample is a study of shared clonotypes between healthy human individuals. At the level of the study: Per-donor plates numbered three CD4 naive, three CD4 memory, two CD8 naive and one CD8 memory. Regarding the study as a whole: Among non-shared clonotypes, generation probabilities were lower than among those shared by all four donors. Donor clonotype sharing was expected to depend on sequencing depth.

V lost 0 bases and J lost 2, with 9 bases in between. The CDR3 extends over 14 amino acids. The V gene's germline CDR1 is SGDLS and CDR2 YYNGEE. Positive CCR7 selection of CD45RO-negative cells yielded the naive CD8 cells, and terminally differentiated effector memory CD45RA+ cells were excluded. Input material: naive CD8+ T cells sorted from blood. This sequence joins TRBV9 and TRBJ2-7, with no clear D. The sequence derives from a man aged 18 to 30 in good health. The DNA for the CDR3 is TGTGCCAGCAGCGTAGAGGGCAGTACCTACGAGCAGTACTTC. It yields the protein CASSVEGSTYEQYF.